The rows below give T cell receptor beta chains drawn from one sample of a study of shared clonotypes between healthy human individuals. TCRdb keeps only in-frame clones here, not all; method: immunoSEQ multiplex PCR. The table shows around 2.1 million clones, with about 92% occurring only once. Sequenced material: naive CD8+ T cells from PBMCs. The receptors were sampled from a man aged 18 to 30 in good health. Some clones in this sample may be carry-over from other donors' samples. CDR3s include the opening cysteine and the closing phenylalanine or tryptophan. The order of the fields is D gene, clone size, V gene, J gene, CDR3 protein, CDR3 DNA. D genes are given only for firm matches. A row's size may be missing; if present it is once, few, many or a size class.

.	.	TRBV5-1	TRBJ1-5	CASSLGAASNQPQHF	TGCGCCAGCAGCTTGGGAGCCGCTAGCAATCAGCCCCAGCATTTT
.	.	TRBV4-1	TRBJ2-6	CASSHFPGHGRFNGANVLTF	TGCGCCAGCAGCCACTTCCCGGGACACGGTCGTTTTAATGGGGCCAACGTCCTGACTTTC
.	.	TRBV15	TRBJ1-1	CATSLGLNTEAFF	TGTGCCACCAGCCTTGGACTGAACACTGAAGCTTTCTTT
.	.	TRBV28	TRBJ2-1	CASSLRAADEQFF	TGTGCCAGCAGTTTACGGGCAGCCGATGAGCAGTTCTTC
TRBD2	.	TRBV4-3	TRBJ2-4	CASSQDVAGVGWGIQYF	TGCGCCAGCAGCCAAGATGTAGCGGGGGTGGGGTGGGGCATTCAGTACTTC
.	.	TRBV18	TRBJ2-2	CASSPRRGESVGELFF	TGTGCCAGCTCACCCAGGCGAGGGGAGAGTGTCGGGGAGCTGTTTTTT
.	.	TRBV30	TRBJ2-1	CAWSVMGNEQFF	TGTGCCTGGAGTGTTATGGGGAATGAGCAGTTCTTC
TRBD1	.	TRBV10-3	TRBJ1-2	CAISGTGQTPYGYTF	TGTGCCATCAGCGGGACAGGGCAGACCCCCTATGGCTACACCTTC
TRBD1	.	TRBV28	TRBJ2-7	CASSLTGGSYEQYF	TGTGCCAGCAGTCTTACAGGGGGTTCCTACGAGCAGTACTTC
.	.	TRBV15	TRBJ2-1	CATSRVSANEQFF	TGTGCCACCAGCAGAGTCAGTGCCAATGAGCAGTTCTTC
TRBD1	.	TRBV7-8	TRBJ1-6	CASSSSTGLASPLHF	TGTGCCAGCAGCTCCTCGACAGGGTTGGCTTCACCCCTCCACTTT
.	.	TRBV10-2	TRBJ2-1	CASSPTSVANNEQFF	TGCGCCAGCAGTCCAACCTCCGTAGCTAACAATGAGCAGTTCTTC
TRBD1	.	TRBV27	TRBJ1-1	CASSPIPRDRAGGEAFF	TGTGCCAGCAGTCCTATCCCCCGGGACAGGGCCGGCGGGGAAGCTTTCTTT
TRBD2	.	TRBV5-1	TRBJ2-3	CASSSQVAGGPADTQYF	TGCGCCAGCAGCTCCCAAGTAGCGGGAGGGCCTGCAGATACGCAGTATTTT
TRBD1	few	TRBV28	TRBJ1-1	CASSSTGSEAFF	TGTGCCAGCAGTTCGACAGGGTCTGAAGCTTTCTTT
.	.	TRBV29-1	TRBJ2-1	CSVAGYNEQFF	TGCAGCGTTGCAGGGTACAATGAGCAGTTCTTC
.	.	TRBV7-8	TRBJ2-5	CASSWESEDFQETQYF	TGTGCCAGCAGCTGGGAGTCCGAGGATTTCCAAGAGACCCAGTACTTC
TRBD2	.	TRBV10-3	TRBJ2-7	CAISESSLAGGPSEQYF	TGTGCCATCAGTGAGTCGAGTCTAGCGGGAGGGCCAAGCGAGCAGTACTTC
.	once	TRBV6-6	TRBJ2-3	CASSYEADHSTDTQYF	TGTGCCAGCAGTTACGAAGCGGACCACAGCACAGATACGCAGTATTTT
.	.	TRBV11-2	TRBJ2-2	CASTPREGQGTGELFF	TGTGCCAGCACCCCCCGGGAGGGACAGGGAACCGGGGAGCTGTTTTTT
.	.	TRBV28	TRBJ1-2	CATGDSPGYTF	TGTGCCACCGGTGACAGCCCTGGCTACACCTTC
.	.	TRBV15	TRBJ1-1	CATSREGPLDLMNTEAFF	TGTGCCACCAGCAGGGAGGGACCGCTCGACCTTATGAACACTGAAGCTTTCTTT
.	.	TRBV5-1	TRBJ2-5	CASSSQGGPPSVETQYF	TGCGCCAGCAGCTCACAAGGGGGGCCCCCCAGCGTGGAGACCCAGTACTTC
TRBD1	.	TRBV6-5	TRBJ1-5	CASSYSGQAYQPQHF	TGTGCCAGCAGTTATTCCGGACAGGCTTATCAGCCCCAGCATTTT
.	.	TRBV6-6	TRBJ2-1	CASSPAIKYNEQFF	TGTGCCAGCAGTCCGGCTATAAAATACAATGAGCAGTTCTTC